This TCR beta chain came from a study of human T cells and chemical hapten exposure. Background on the study: Mostly female patients had alopecia areata, totalis or universalis.

Each CDR3 protein gets one entry after TCRdb re-called the RACE reads with MiXCR. Of some 88,000 distinct CDR3 sequences listed, approximately 11% are singletons. The V end lost 4 bases, the J end lost 5 bases, and 20 bases lay between the germline ends. CDR1 is SNHLY and CDR2 is FYNNEI in the germline V gene. This CDR3 spans 16 amino acids. Time point meaning: patch test 2, 6 weeks after DPC sensitization. Treatment of the sample: therapeutic diphenylcyclopropenone sensitization with weekly scalp DPC. This clonotype was seen repeatedly, ten times or more. Its target is not known. Study findings and constraints: Clustering by CDR3 similarity yielded significantly more large clusters from expanded TCRs than controls.

The chain joins TRBV2 to TRBJ2-5; D might be TRBD1 or TRBD2, each matching 5 bases. The sample consisted of whole blood, taken in connection with sensitization to the hapten diphenylcyclopropenone (DPC). This receptor was obtained from a man in his forties or fifties with alopecia areata. Some clones in this sample may be carry-over from other donors' samples. The CDR3 is CASSAGAGVLLETQYF. The DNA of the CDR3 is TGTGCCAGCAGTGCCGGGGCCGGGGTTCTTCTGGAGACCCAGTACTTC.